The 20 T cell receptor beta chains reported below all come from one sample, sequenced in a study of metastatic and nonmetastatic thyroid tumors. Among the patients, none had received any treatment before thyroid surgery. TCRdb ran MiXCR on the PCR reads. This sample has roughly 57,000 clones, with approximately 20% found just once. Sequenced: blood. These receptors were collected from a female donor with papillary thyroid cancer or a benign thyroid nodule (not recorded which). Some clones in this sample may be carry-over from other donors' samples.

Ten or more counts support this clone. The chain combines TRBV5-1 with TRBJ2-3; TRBD2 might be the D (6 bases). CDR1 is SGHRS and CDR2 is YFSETQ in the germline V gene. This CDR3 region has 15 residues. Trimming cost V 2 bases and J 4 bases, with 14 bases left between them. CDR3 region: CASSFSPGAADTQYF. For the CDR3, the DNA is TGCGCCAGCAGCTTTTCACCGGGAGCTGCAGATACGCAGTATTTT.

Ten or more counts support this clone. J is TRBJ1-6 and V is TRBV28; D is undetermined. V shed 5 bases and J shed 0 bases, with 11 bases lying between them. CDR1 is MDHEN, CDR2 SYDVKM, per germline. The CDR3 extends over 16 amino acids. CDR3 coding DNA: TGTGCCAGCAGTCCCTCGACGTTCTCCTATAATTCACCCCTCCACTTT. Its protein product is CASSPSTFSYNSPLHF.

This clone was seen repeatedly, ten times or more. The chain combines TRBV7-2 with TRBJ2-3; no definite D call. Germline assignment: CDR1 SGHTA and CDR2 FQGNSA. This CDR3 has 14 amino acids. V was pared by 7 bases and J by 1 base, with 12 bases between. Written as DNA, the CDR3 is TGTGCCAGCACCTCCTACGTCCGCACAGATACGCAGTATTTT. Amino acid sequence: CASTSYVRTDTQYF.

This clone was seen only a few times. A single base separates this from a much larger clone, so it may be a read error. Distinct nucleotide sequences in the sample also encode this CDR3. The chain has TRBV6-1 and TRBJ2-7, with 7 bases lining up with TRBD2. This CDR3 spans 13 amino acids. Germline CDR1 MNHNS, CDR2 SASEGT. V shed 8 bases and J 3 bases; nucleotides not matched to a gene: 7. The DNA for the CDR3 is TGTGCCAGCGGTCCCGGGAGGTACTACGAGCAGTACTTC. The encoded protein is CASGPGRYYEQYF.

This clone was counted at least ten times. The chain uses TRBV12-3 or TRBV12-4 and TRBJ1-1, with 11 nucleotides matching TRBD1. V gave up 5 bases and J gave up 3 bases; unmatched junction bases: 11. The CDR3 has 17 amino acids. In DNA form, the CDR3 reads TGTGCCAGCAGTCCGGGCGGGACAGGGGGTTCAGACACTGAAGCTTTCTTT. It specifies CASSPGGTGGSDTEAFF.

As to this clone: A much larger clone lies a single base off, so this may be a read error. The rearrangement uses TRBV20-1 and TRBJ1-1; D ambiguous. The CDR3 runs to 11 residues. Germline CDR1 is DFQATT and CDR2 is SNEGSKA (reference sequence). CDR3 protein: CSARPNTGAFF. CDR3 coding DNA: TGCAGTGCTAGACCGAACACTGGAGCTTTCTTT.

Notes on this clone: At one boundary the junction diverges from the germline segment, which might be a read error. The rearrangement joins TRBV6-1 to TRBJ2-1; 12 bases agree with TRBD2. Germline values: CDR1 MNHNS, CDR2 SASEGT. The CDR3 is made up of 15 amino acids. The CDR3 loop is CASTPGTSGSKEQSF. CDR3 coding DNA: TGTGCCAGCACCCCCGGGACTAGCGGGTCCAAGGAGCAGTCCTTC.

This clone was counted only a few times. The chain is built from TRBV19 and TRBJ2-6; possible D gene TRBD1, 6 bases. Germline loops: CDR1 LNHDA, CDR2 SQIVND (reference sequence). This CDR3 has 14 amino acids. The V end was cut by 6 bases, the J end by 5 bases, with 11 bases between. This CDR3 reads CASRLQGWANVLTF. The CDR3 bases are TGTGCCAGTAGGCTTCAGGGGTGGGCCAACGTCCTGACTTTC.

This clone showed up many times. This rearrangement joins TRBV2 to TRBJ1-2; 10 positions match TRBD1. V gave up 8 bases and J gave up 2 bases; unmatched junction bases: 5. The germline V gene encodes CDR1 SNHLY and CDR2 FYNNEI. This CDR3 has 14 amino acids. The CDR3 sequence: CASQRTGGNYGYTF. For the CDR3, the DNA is TGTGCCAGCCAAAGGACAGGGGGAAACTATGGCTACACCTTC.

Notes on this clone: A much larger clone differs by one base, so this may be a read error. The chain links TRBV6-1 to TRBJ1-1, with D unclear. Germline V CDR1 and CDR2: MNHNS, SASEGT. CDR3 size: 10 residues. V was cut by 11 bases and J by 4 bases, with 8 bases left in between. CDR3 sequence reads: CALSSTEAFF. The CDR3 nucleotides are TGTGCCTTGTCATCCACTGAAGCTTTCTTT.

This clone was counted ten times or more. The chain couples TRBV9 to TRBJ2-1; 9 nucleotides align to TRBD2. The CDR3 runs to 15 residues. CDR1 SGDLS and CDR2 YYNGEE come from the germline V gene. With V trimmed by 2 bases and J by 2 bases, 2 bases remained unmatched. The CDR3 here is CASSVRLAAYNEQFF. The CDR3 nucleotides are TGTGCCAGCAGCGTTAGACTAGCGGCCTACAATGAGCAGTTCTTC.

In its sample, this clone was seen many times. Other nucleotide sequences from this sample produce the same CDR3. This sequence joins TRBV27 and TRBJ2-7; 9 nucleotides line up with TRBD1. CDR1 and CDR2 (germline): MNHEY, SMNVEV (reference sequence). This CDR3 spans 15 amino acids. J was trimmed by 7 bases and V by 0 bases; bases with no gene match: 7. The CDR3 coding sequence is TGTGCCAGCAGTTTATCGCCACAGGGGGCGAGGGAGCAGTACTTC. It is translated as CASSLSPQGAREQYF.

This clone was counted between two and nine times. The V and J genes are TRBV27 and TRBJ1-2; no definite D call. Looked up from germline, CDR1 is MNHEY and CDR2 is SMNVEV (reference sequence). The CDR3 covers 14 residues. With 2 bases removed from V and 1 base from J, the gap between germline ends came to 8 bases. The CDR3 DNA follows: TGTGCCAGCAGTTTACAACCAAGTAACTATGGCTACACCTTC. Amino acids: CASSLQPSNYGYTF.

This clone has ten or more counts. This chain links TRBV7-8 with TRBJ1-1; weak D call: TRBD1 (6 bases). With 0 bases removed from V and 6 bases from J, the gap between germline ends came to 14 bases. The CDR3 spans 15 residues. CDR1 SGHVS and CDR2 FQNEAQ come from the germline V gene. The CDR3 spells CASSLAAGAGAEAFF. In nucleotides, the CDR3 is TGTGCCAGCAGCTTAGCCGCAGGGGCAGGCGCTGAAGCTTTCTTT. Combining the CDR3 with reference TRBV7-8 and TRBJ1-1 gives the whole variable domain GAGVSQSPRYKVAKRGQDVALRCDPISGHVSLFWYQQALGQGPEFLTYFQNEAQLDKSGLPSDRFFAERPEGSVSTLKIQRTQQEDSAVYLCASSLAAGAGAEAFFGQGTRLTVV.

This clone was seen ten or more times. The gene calls are TRBV28 and TRBJ2-7; TRBD2 matches at 10 bases. There are 19 residues in the CDR3. V shed 6 bases and J 2 bases; nucleotides not matched to a gene: 19. Germline loops: CDR1 MDHEN, CDR2 SYDVKM. In DNA, the CDR3 is TGTGCCAGCAGCCCTGGATGGGGACTAGCGCGTAATACCCCCTACGAGCAGTACTTC. Encoded protein: CASSPGWGLARNTPYEQYF. The whole variable domain, filled in from reference TRBV28 and TRBJ2-7, reads DVKVTQSSRYLVKRTGEKVFLECVQDMDHENMFWYRQDPGLGLRLIYFSYDVKMKEKGDIPEGYSVSREKKERFSLILESASTNQTSMYLCASSPGWGLARNTPYEQYFGPGTRLTVT.

In this sample, this clone turned up many times. The chain employs TRBV6-6 and TRBJ2-1; 14 bases map to TRBD2. The CDR3 spans 18 residues. Germline values: CDR1 MNHNY, CDR2 SVGAGI (reference sequence). J lost 2 bases, V lost 7 bases, and 10 bases had no gene match. CDR3 sequence (DNA): TGTGCCAGCAAAAATCCGGGACTAGCGGGAGTTACCTACAATGAGCAGTTCTTC. This codes for CASKNPGLAGVTYNEQFF.

This clone showed up just a few times. The chain joins TRBV6-1 to TRBJ2-2, with 10 bases that match TRBD1. V trimming: 5 bases; J trimming: 3 bases; junction bases outside the gene matches: 3. The length of the CDR3 is 15 residues. Germline values: CDR1 MNHNS, CDR2 SASEGT. CDR3 in amino acids: CASSSGTGDTGELFF. CDR3 coding DNA: TGTGCCAGCAGTTCCGGGACAGGGGACACCGGGGAGCTGTTTTTT.

This clone was seen at least ten times. V gene TRBV20-1 combines with J gene TRBJ2-7; TRBD2 matches at 8 bases. Unmatched junction bases numbered 4, after V lost 3 bases and J lost 3 bases. CDR3 length: 13 amino acids. Germline V gives CDR1 DFQATT, CDR2 SNEGSKA (reference sequence). The CDR3 coding sequence is TGCAGTGCTAGTTTGCGGGAGGTCTACGAGCAGTACTTC. Translated: CSASLREVYEQYF.

At least ten counts were recorded for this clone. The chain combines TRBV12-3 or TRBV12-4 with TRBJ2-1; D perhaps matches TRBD1 (6 bases). The CDR3 has 14 amino acids. Between the trimmed V and J ends, which lost 9 bases and 5 bases, there was a span of 17 bases. Here the CDR3 DNA reads TGTGCCAGTGACTCGGGGACAAAAAACAATGAGCAGTTCTTC. This gives the protein CASDSGTKNNEQFF.

V is TRBV15 and J is TRBJ1-1; D not certain. The CDR3 is 13 residues long. Trimming left V 4 bases short and J 4 bases short, with 10 bases between. Germline V CDR1 and CDR2: LNHNV, YYDKDF (reference sequence). CDR3 amino acids: CATSTGFGTEAFF. In nucleotides, the CDR3 is TGTGCCACCAGCACGGGATTTGGCACTGAAGCTTTCTTT.